The clone carrying this TCR beta chain was counted between two and nine times. Its antigen is currently unknown. The sample originates from a study of CD8+ T cells in alopecia areata. Study overall: The tofacitinib course ran for 6 to 18 months and was followed by 6 months off drug.

RNA was extracted and reverse transcribed into cDNA as the sequencing template. Data came from immunoSEQ multiplex PCR; TCRdb stores just in-frame clones and leaves some out. The sample lists 120,000 to 150,000 clones; 40% to 50% were seen once. Peripheral blood and lesional scalp punch biopsies came from alopecia areata patients. Study-wide results and limits: Clonality was higher in lesional than normal scalp, especially in alopecia totalis/universalis.

Germline V gene data show CDR1 as SQVTM and CDR2 as ANQGSEA. CDR3 length equals 15 residues. V dropped 4 bases and J dropped 5; count of bases not matched to a gene: 9. The sequence came from a human donor with alopecia areata. The sequenced sample consisted of CD4+ T cells sorted from blood. V is TRBV29-1 and J is TRBJ2-2, with 8 bases matching TRBD2. Here the CDR3 DNA reads TGCAGCGTTGTAGGGCGGGAGGCCGAAACCGGGGAGCTGTTTTTT. Its translation: CSVVGREAETGELFF.